The clone carrying this T cell receptor (beta chain) was detected a few times. MiXCR, run by TCRdb on the RT-PCR reads, gives a single entry per CDR3 protein. The data contain some 550,000 distinct CDR3 sequences, approximately 24% of them singletons. This sample is part of a study of response to subunit inactivated influenza vaccine. Germline CDR1 reads SGHRS; CDR2 reads YFSETQ. V dropped 8 bases and J dropped 4; count of bases not matched to a gene: 7. The CDR3 consists of 13 residues. The sample also formed part of further work on T cells expressing NK-cell markers. That investigation notes: 5'RACE template switching with UMIs produced the TCR beta cDNA. Dominance of the CD3+CD56-NKG2C+ fraction by these clonotypes also held in a handful of donors. Whether expanded NKG2C-expressing T cell clones recognize HCMV is unknown.

The sequence derives from a man between 50 and 59 years old who received an inactivated influenza vaccine. The chain links TRBV5-1 to TRBJ2-5; 8 bases map to TRBD2. The specimen was CD4+ T cells sorted from PBMCs, collected 11 to 12 days after vaccination. The CDR3: CASTPSGGETQYF. As DNA, the CDR3 is TGCGCCAGTACACCCAGCGGGGGAGAGACCCAGTACTTC.